This record concerns one T cell receptor (beta chain) sequence. The antigen remains unidentified. The sample belongs to a study of T cell responses to AZD1222 COVID-19 vaccine. Study-level findings and limits: Repertoire samples came only from after the peak T cell response. The study found Spike-specific TCR breadth and depth rose after two AZD1222 doses. Clonal diversity may have been underestimated in mostly white British donors. Spike as a whole was targeted by vaccine-associated CD4 TCRs, dominant at 160-218 and 743-854.

Germline lookup yields CDR1 SGHRS and CDR2 YFSETQ. V lost 4 bases and J 5 bases, leaving 13 bases between the germline ends. CDR3 length: 14 amino acids. TCRdb keeps only in-frame clones here, not all; method: immunoSEQ multiplex PCR. The sample lists roughly 70,000 clones, approximately 79% occurring once. This TCR was recovered from an adult in good health. Sample: peripheral blood, taken on day 0 of MenACWY control vaccination. This chain connects TRBV5-1 to TRBJ1-5; tentative D call: TRBD1 (5 bases). CDR3 DNA: TGCGCCAGCAGCCTGGGACCTACTGATCAGCCCCAGCATTTT. It specifies CASSLGPTDQPQHF.